This T cell receptor beta chain was sequenced in a study of cytomegalovirus exposure and HLA in healthy donors. Study summary: Of 398 genotyped donors, approximately 80% clustered with self-reported Caucasian donors.

The PCR contained 60 Vbeta and 13 Jbeta primers. Generated by immunoSEQ multiplex PCR, the TCRdb table keeps only in-frame clones and is missing some. This sample's table reports roughly 100,000 clones. V lost 1 base and J 4 bases, leaving 11 bases between the germline ends. The CDR3 spans 14 residues. CDR1 is SGDLS, CDR2 YYNGEE, per germline. V and J are TRBV9 and TRBJ1-1; the D gene is possibly TRBD1 (5 bases). The clonotype was recovered from a man in his forties or fifties in good health and CMV-seronegative. The sequencing sample was made of PBMCs. The CDR3 spells CASSVQGGGTEAFF. The CDR3 DNA is TGTGCCAGCAGCGTACAGGGCGGTGGCACTGAAGCTTTCTTT.